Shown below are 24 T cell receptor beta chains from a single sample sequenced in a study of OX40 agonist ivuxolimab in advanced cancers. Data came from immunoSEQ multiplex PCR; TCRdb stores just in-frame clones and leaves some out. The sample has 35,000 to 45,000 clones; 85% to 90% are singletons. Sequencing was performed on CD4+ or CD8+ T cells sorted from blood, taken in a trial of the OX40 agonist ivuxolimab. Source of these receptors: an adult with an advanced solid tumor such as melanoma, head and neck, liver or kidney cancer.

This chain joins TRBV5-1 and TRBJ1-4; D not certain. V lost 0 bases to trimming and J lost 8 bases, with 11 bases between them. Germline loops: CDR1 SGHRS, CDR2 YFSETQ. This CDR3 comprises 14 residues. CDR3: CASSLEAGREKLFF. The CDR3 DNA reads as TGCGCCAGCAGCTTGGAGGCAGGCAGGGAAAAACTGTTTTTT.

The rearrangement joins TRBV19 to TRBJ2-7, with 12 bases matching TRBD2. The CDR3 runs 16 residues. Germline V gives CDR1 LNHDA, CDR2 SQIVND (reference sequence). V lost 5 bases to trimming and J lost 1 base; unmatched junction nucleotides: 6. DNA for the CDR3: TGTGCCAGTAGTGCATCTAGCGGGAGGGCATCCTACGAGCAGTACTTC. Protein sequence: CASSASSGRASYEQYF.

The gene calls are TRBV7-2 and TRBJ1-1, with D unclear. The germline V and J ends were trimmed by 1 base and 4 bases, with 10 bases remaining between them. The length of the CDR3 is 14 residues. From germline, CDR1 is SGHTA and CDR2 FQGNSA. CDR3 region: CASSLVPEGTEAFF. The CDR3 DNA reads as TGTGCCAGCAGCTTAGTCCCGGAGGGCACTGAAGCTTTCTTT.

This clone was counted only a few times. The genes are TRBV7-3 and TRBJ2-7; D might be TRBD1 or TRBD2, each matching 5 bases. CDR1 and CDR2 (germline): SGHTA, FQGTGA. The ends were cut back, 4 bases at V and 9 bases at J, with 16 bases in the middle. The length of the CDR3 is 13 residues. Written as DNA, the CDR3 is TGTGCCAGCAGCTCCGGGACCTACGGCCTGCAGTACTTC. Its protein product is CASSSGTYGLQYF.

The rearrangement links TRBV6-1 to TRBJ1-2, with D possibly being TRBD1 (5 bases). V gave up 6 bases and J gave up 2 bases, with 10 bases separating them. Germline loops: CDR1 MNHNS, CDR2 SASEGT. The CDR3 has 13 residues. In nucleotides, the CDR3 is TGTGCCAGCAGCCCGGGACGGAACTATGGCTACACCTTC. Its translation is CASSPGRNYGYTF.

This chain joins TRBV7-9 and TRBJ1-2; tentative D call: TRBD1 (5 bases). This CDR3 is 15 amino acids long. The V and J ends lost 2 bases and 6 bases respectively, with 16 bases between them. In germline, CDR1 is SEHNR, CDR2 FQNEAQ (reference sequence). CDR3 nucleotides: TGTGCCAGCAGCTTAATCTTGGGGGGACCGCATGGCTACACCTTC. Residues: CASSLILGGPHGYTF. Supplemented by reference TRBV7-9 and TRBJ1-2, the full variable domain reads DTGVSQNPRHKITKRGQNVTFRCDPISEHNRLYWYRQTLGQGPEFLTYFQNEAQLEKSRLLSDRFSAERPKGSFSTLEIQRTEQGDSAMYLCASSLILGGPHGYTFGSGTRLTVV.

CDR3 loop: CASRRLAGVGDTQYF. CDR3 nucleotide sequence: TGTGCCAGCAGAAGACTAGCGGGAGTGGGAGATACGCAGTATTTT. V gene TRBV2 combines with J gene TRBJ2-3; 12 positions match TRBD2. V lost 6 bases, J lost 5 bases, and 6 bases stayed unmatched. CDR3 length equals 15 residues. Germline V gives CDR1 SNHLY, CDR2 FYNNEI.

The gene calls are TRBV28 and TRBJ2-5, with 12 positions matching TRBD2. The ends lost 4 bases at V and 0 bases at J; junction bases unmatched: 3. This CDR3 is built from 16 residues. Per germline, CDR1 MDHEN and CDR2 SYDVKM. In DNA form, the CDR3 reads TGTGCCAGCAGTTCCGGGACTAGCGGGTACCAAGAGACCCAGTACTTC. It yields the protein CASSSGTSGYQETQYF.

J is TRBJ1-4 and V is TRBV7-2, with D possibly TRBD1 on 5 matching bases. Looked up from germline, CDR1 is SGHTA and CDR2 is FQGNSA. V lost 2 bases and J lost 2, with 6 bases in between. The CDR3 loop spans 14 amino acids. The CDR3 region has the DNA TGTGCCAGCAGCTTATGGGGGACTAATGAAAAACTGTTTTTT. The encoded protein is CASSLWGTNEKLFF.

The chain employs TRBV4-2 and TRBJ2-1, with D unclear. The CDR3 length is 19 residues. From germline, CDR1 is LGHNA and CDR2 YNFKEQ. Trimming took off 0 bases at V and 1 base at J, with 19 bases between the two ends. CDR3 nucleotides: TGTGCCAGCAGCCAAGATCCCTTATCCGAAGGGTTTTCCTACAATGAGCAGTTCTTC. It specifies CASSQDPLSEGFSYNEQFF.

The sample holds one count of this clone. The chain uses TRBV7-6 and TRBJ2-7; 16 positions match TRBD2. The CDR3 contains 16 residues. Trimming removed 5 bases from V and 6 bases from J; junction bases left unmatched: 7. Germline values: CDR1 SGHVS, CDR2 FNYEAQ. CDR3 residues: CASSEGLAGGFGEQYF. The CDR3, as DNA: TGTGCCAGCAGCGAGGGACTAGCGGGAGGGTTCGGCGAGCAGTACTTC.

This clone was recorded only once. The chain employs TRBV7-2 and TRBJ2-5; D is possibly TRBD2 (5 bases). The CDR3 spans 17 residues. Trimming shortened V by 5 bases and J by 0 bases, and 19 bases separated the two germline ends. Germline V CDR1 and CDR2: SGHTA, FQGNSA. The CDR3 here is CASSPPAGQSYQETQYF. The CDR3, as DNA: TGTGCCAGCAGCCCCCCGGCGGGTCAGTCGTACCAAGAGACCCAGTACTTC. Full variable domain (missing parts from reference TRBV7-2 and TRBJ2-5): GAGVSQSPSNKVTEKGKDVELRCDPISGHTALYWYRQSLGQGLEFLIYFQGNSAPDKSGLPSDRFSAERTGGSVSTLTIQRTQQEDSAVYLCASSPPAGQSYQETQYFGPGTRLLVL.

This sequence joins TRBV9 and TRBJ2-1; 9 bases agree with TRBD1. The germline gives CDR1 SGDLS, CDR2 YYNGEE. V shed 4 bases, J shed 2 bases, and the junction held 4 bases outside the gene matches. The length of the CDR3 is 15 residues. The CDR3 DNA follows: TGTGCCAGCAGCCTCGGGACAGGGCCCTACAATGAGCAGTTCTTC. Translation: CASSLGTGPYNEQFF.

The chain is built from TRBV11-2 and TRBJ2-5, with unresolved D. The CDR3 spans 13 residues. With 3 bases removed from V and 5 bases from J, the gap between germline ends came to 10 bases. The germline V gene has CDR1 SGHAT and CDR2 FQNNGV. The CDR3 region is CASSLGLEETQYF. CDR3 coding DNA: TGTGCCAGCAGCTTGGGGTTGGAGGAGACCCAGTACTTC. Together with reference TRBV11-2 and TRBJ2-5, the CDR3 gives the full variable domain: EAGVAQSPRYKIIEKRQSVAFWCNPISGHATLYWYQQILGQGPKLLIQFQNNGVVDDSQLPKDRFSAERLKGVDSTLKIQPAKLEDSAVYLCASSLGLEETQYFGPGTRLLVL.

The CDR3 sequence is CASSQLADNHPETGNCSGANVLTF. In nucleotides, the CDR3 is TGCGCCAGCAGTCAATTAGCCGACAACCATCCAGAGACAGGGAATTGCTCTGGGGCCAACGTCCTGACTTTC. The V and J genes are TRBV23-1 and TRBJ2-6; TRBD1 matches at 7 bases. TRBV23-1 has ORF status, its function being uncertain. The J segment lost 0 bases and the V segment lost 1 base, leaving 24 bases of the junction unmatched. The CDR3 is 24 amino acids.

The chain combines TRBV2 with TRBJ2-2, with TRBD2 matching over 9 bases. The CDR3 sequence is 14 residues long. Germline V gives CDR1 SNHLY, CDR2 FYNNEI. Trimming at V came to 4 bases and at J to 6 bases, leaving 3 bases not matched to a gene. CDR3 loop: CASSGTSVAGELFF. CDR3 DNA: TGTGCCAGCAGTGGGACTAGCGTCGCCGGGGAGCTGTTTTTT.

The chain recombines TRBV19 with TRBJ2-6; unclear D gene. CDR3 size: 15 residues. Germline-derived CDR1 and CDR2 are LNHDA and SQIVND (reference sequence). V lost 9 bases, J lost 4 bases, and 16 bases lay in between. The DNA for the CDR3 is TGTGCCAGCCGTATCCGAGAGGCAGGGGCCAACGTCCTGACTTTC. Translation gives CASRIREAGANVLTF.

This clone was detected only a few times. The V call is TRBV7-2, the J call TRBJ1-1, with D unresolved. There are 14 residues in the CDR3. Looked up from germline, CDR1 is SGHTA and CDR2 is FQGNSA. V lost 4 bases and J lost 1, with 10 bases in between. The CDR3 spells CASSSTAKNTEAFF. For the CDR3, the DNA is TGTGCCAGCAGCTCGACGGCCAAGAACACTGAAGCTTTCTTT.

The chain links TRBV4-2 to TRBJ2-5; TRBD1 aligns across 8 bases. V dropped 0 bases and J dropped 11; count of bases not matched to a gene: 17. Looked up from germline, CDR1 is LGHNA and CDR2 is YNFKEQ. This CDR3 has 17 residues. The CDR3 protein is CASSQDPFGTGDDGQYF. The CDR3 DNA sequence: TGTGCCAGCAGCCAAGACCCCTTCGGGACAGGCGATGACGGGCAGTACTTC.

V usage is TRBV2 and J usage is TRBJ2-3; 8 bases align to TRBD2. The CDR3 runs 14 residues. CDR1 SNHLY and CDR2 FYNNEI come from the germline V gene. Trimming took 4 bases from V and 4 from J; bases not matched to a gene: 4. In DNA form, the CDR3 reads TGTGCCAGCAGTGGAGGGACTAGGTCAGATACGCAGTATTTT. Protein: CASSGGTRSDTQYF.

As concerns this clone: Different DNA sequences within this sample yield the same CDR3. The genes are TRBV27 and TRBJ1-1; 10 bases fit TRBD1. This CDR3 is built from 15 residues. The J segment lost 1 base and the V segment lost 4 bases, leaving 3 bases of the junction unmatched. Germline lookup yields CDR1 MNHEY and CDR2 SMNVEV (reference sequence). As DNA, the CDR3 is TGTGCCAGCAGTTGGAGACAGGGGGCGAACACTGAAGCTTTCTTT. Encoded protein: CASSWRQGANTEAFF.

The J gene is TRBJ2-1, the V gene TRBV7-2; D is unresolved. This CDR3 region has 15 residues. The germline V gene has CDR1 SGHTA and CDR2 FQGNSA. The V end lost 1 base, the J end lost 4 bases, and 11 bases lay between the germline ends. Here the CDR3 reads CASSLGLSPYNEQFF. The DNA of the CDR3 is TGTGCCAGCAGCTTAGGTCTCTCCCCATACAATGAGCAGTTCTTC.

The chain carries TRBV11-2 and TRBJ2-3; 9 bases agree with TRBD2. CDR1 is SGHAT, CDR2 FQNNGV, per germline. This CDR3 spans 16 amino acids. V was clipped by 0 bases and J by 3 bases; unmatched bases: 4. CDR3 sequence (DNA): TGTGCCAGCAGCTTAGATTTGGCGGGGGGGACAGATACGCAGTATTTT. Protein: CASSLDLAGGTDTQYF.

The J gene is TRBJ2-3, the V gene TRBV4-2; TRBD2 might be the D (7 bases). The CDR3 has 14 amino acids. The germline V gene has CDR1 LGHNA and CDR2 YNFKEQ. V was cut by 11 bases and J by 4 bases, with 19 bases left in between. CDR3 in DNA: TGTGCCTCTTCTAGGGGGAGGGTGGCAGATACGCAGTATTTT. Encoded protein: CASSRGRVADTQYF.